Below, 3 T cell receptor beta chains from the same sample are listed, as sequenced in a study of CD8 T cells in ankylosing spondylitis. Points from the study as a whole: Seemingly characteristic of ankylosing spondylitis blood was a TCR beta motif consisting of 7 or 8 highly homologous variants.

These receptors' antigens are unknown. In TCRdb, the 5' RACE reads were re-called with MiXCR into one record per CDR3 protein. This table holds 650,000 to 800,000 distinct CDR3 sequences, 19% found once. The sequenced sample was blood, either unsorted or a sorted T cell fraction (not recorded which). The origin of the receptors is a male donor with ankylosing spondylitis.

This clonotype has only a few counts. V usage is TRBV5-6 and J usage is TRBJ2-1, with 12 bases fitting TRBD2. The V gene end was trimmed by 1 base and the J gene end by 5 bases; junction bases not matched to a gene: 4. The CDR3 runs 16 residues. Per germline, CDR1 SGHDT and CDR2 YYEEEE. CDR3 in amino acids: CASSLTSGGRDNEQFF. The DNA for the CDR3 is TGTGCCAGCAGCTTGACTAGCGGGGGGCGGGACAATGAGCAGTTCTTC.

This rearrangement joins TRBV25-1 to TRBJ2-7; the D gene is possibly TRBD1 (6 bases). Looked up from germline, CDR1 is MGHDK and CDR2 is SYGVNS. This CDR3 spans 13 amino acids. The germline V and J ends were trimmed by 6 bases and 5 bases, with 14 bases remaining between them. The CDR3 DNA reads as TGTGCCAGCAGGGGGGCAGGGCTCGACGAGCAGTACTTC. Its translation is CASRGAGLDEQYF.

The chain recombines TRBV10-3 with TRBJ2-1; 7 bases are shared with TRBD2. This CDR3 region has 17 residues. Germline loops: CDR1 ENHRY, CDR2 SYGVKD. V gave up 9 bases and J gave up 9 bases; unmatched junction bases: 23. CDR3 bases: TGTGCCATTTCCGGGGGGTCCGTGGGAGTAAGAGATAGTGAGCAGTTCTTC. It encodes CAISGGSVGVRDSEQFF.